A selection of T cell receptor beta chains follows, all from one sample in a study of shared clonotypes between healthy human individuals. Measured with immunoSEQ multiplex PCR; TCRdb has only the in-frame clones, and not every one. The repertoire holds 1.5 million to 1.9 million clones, roughly 98% seen once, with approximately 0.45% in the top ten. The specimen was naive CD4+ T cells sorted from blood. These receptor sequences come from a man aged 30 to 45 in good health. CDR3s include the opening cysteine and the closing phenylalanine or tryptophan.

J gene: TRBJ1-5; V gene: TRBV7-9; CDR3 length: 14; CDR3 protein: CASSLGRGDQPQHF
J gene: TRBJ2-1; V gene: TRBV5-1; CDR3 length: 15; CDR3 protein: CASSLTSGPYNEQFF
J gene: TRBJ2-7; V gene: TRBV19; CDR3 length: 11; CDR3 protein: CASSPGGRQYF
J gene: TRBJ2-3; V gene: TRBV9; CDR3 length: 16; CDR3 protein: CASSGDRVEVTDTQYF
J gene: TRBJ2-2; V gene: TRBV25-1; CDR3 length: 14; CDR3 protein: CASSPLGGLGELFF
J gene: TRBJ2-5; V gene: TRBV4-1; CDR3 length: 17; CDR3 protein: CASSQLALAGVRETQYF
J gene: TRBJ2-1; V gene: TRBV6-5; CDR3 length: 14; CDR3 protein: CASSSRGLAGEQFF
J gene: TRBJ2-1; V gene: TRBV18; CDR3 length: 17; CDR3 protein: CASSPVFRSTSYNEQFF
J gene: TRBJ1-1; V gene: TRBV7-2; CDR3 length: 14; CDR3 protein: CASSPRTGNTEAFF
J gene: TRBJ2-2; V gene: TRBV5-1; CDR3 length: 15; CDR3 protein: CASRGTGANTGELFF
J gene: TRBJ2-7; V gene: TRBV6-1; CDR3 length: 14; CDR3 protein: CASSEGTGGIFTQF
J gene: TRBJ2-1; V gene: TRBV27; CDR3 length: 13; CDR3 protein: CASTGTEQNEQFF
J gene: TRBJ2-5; V gene: TRBV4-3; CDR3 length: 19; CDR3 protein: CASSQDFRTGPQVIETQYF
J gene: TRBJ2-1; V gene: TRBV2; CDR3 length: 13; CDR3 protein: CASNDGGIYEQFF
J gene: TRBJ1-4; V gene: TRBV19; CDR3 length: 15; CDR3 protein: CASSILLTTNEKLFF
J gene: TRBJ2-5; V gene: TRBV11-2; CDR3 length: 15; CDR3 protein: CASSLDRGRRETQYF